The rows below give T cell receptor beta chains drawn from one sample of a study of PD-L1 blockade in urothelial cancer. Profiling relied on immunoSEQ multiplex PCR, and the TCRdb table lists in-frame clones only, not all of them. The sample holds roughly 40,000 clones, roughly nine tenths seen once. Sequences were derived from PBMCs, sampled around atezolizumab (anti-PD-L1) treatment. These receptors all come from a man between 65 and 85 years old with urothelial cancer. CDR3s include the opening cysteine and the closing phenylalanine or tryptophan. Clone size is stated in some rows and not others, as once, few, many or a class when expanded.

clone size	V gene	CDR3 length	J gene	CDR3 protein
.	TRBV28	13	TRBJ1-5	CASSVGAVQPQHF
.	TRBV6-1	17	TRBJ2-3	CASSERGPRQATDTQYF
.	TRBV23-1	14	TRBJ2-2	CASSRQGENGELFF
.	TRBV6-1	15	TRBJ2-7	CASSEASGRWVEQYF
.	TRBV28	15	TRBJ1-4	CASTRGGGGDEKLFF
.	TRBV18	14	TRBJ1-5	CASSPYIGDQPQHF
.	TRBV5-1	18	TRBJ2-1	CASSSPARDSPSYNEQFF
.	TRBV19	15	TRBJ2-3	CASSIQGREQYTQYF
once	TRBV27	14	TRBJ2-5	CASSLVGRGETQYF
.	TRBV7-2	15	TRBJ2-1	CASSLSAESYNEQFF
.	TRBV28	13	TRBJ1-2	CASTPGVRYGYTF
.	TRBV5-1	16	TRBJ2-2	CASSLAPGADTGELFF
.	TRBV18	14	TRBJ1-1	CASSPSQGGAEAFF
.	TRBV28	13	TRBJ2-7	CALRQGPSYEQYF
few	TRBV5-1	13	TRBJ1-2	CASSLEGGNGYTF
.	TRBV6-6	13	TRBJ1-2	CASSYDSNYGYTF
.	TRBV10-2	14	TRBJ2-7	CASKDGAGPYEQYF
.	TRBV28	14	TRBJ1-1	CASSLGQLNTEAFF
.	TRBV11-2	19	TRBJ2-6	CASSLVAGTARSGANVLTF
.	TRBV30	17	TRBJ2-7	CAWAGLAGGLASYEQYF
once	TRBV7-9	16	TRBJ2-6	CASSLAGAGGANVLTF
.	TRBV18	15	TRBJ1-4	CASSPQGLNPEKLFF
.	TRBV5-1	14	TRBJ2-7	CASSLETGVSEQYF
.	TRBV28	14	TRBJ1-1	CASSFQGAYTEAFF
.	TRBV5-1	15	TRBJ2-3	CASSLQGIYTDTQYF
.	TRBV28	13	TRBJ1-1	CASSFLIFSEAFF
.	TRBV6-6	15	TRBJ2-7	CASSYSRQRSYEQYF
.	TRBV6-5	13	TRBJ1-1	CASSPYLDTEAFF
.	TRBV7-2	15	TRBJ1-1	CASSLDGGVNTEAFF
.	TRBV9	17	TRBJ1-2	CASSVDRGRGQVDGYTF
once	TRBV18	16	TRBJ2-3	CASSPTIAGATDTQYF
once	TRBV28	16	TRBJ2-3	CASSLIAGAPPDTQYF
.	TRBV6-5	15	TRBJ2-7	CASSHRGRAREEQYF
.	TRBV10-2	13	TRBJ2-5	CASREREVQTQYF
.	TRBV6-6	14	TRBJ1-1	CASSYEAAYAEAFF
.	TRBV5-1	15	TRBJ2-3	CASSVAGPSTDTQYF
.	TRBV9	13	TRBJ2-2	CASGRADTGELFF
.	TRBV7-9	12	TRBJ2-5	CASRTSQETQYF
.	TRBV19	15	TRBJ2-5	CASSLQGSGGETQYF
few	TRBV7-3	18	TRBJ2-3	CASSLDPGLAGAGDTQYF
few	TRBV19	14	TRBJ1-1	CASNNRDFQPEAFF
.	TRBV23-1	17	TRBJ1-4	CASSHRPSGVPNEKLFF
once	TRBV11-2	14	TRBJ2-3	CASSLDRGTDTQYF
.	TRBV7-8	16	TRBJ1-2	CASSHLGGAVNYGYTF
.	TRBV19	12	TRBJ2-3	CASSIAADTQYF
hyperexpanded	TRBV7-8	17	TRBJ2-7	CASSLVVASGSLNEQYF
.	TRBV6-5	15	TRBJ2-1	CASSPTGTGYNEQFF
.	TRBV7-6	15	TRBJ2-7	CASSLVTGRSYEQYF
.	TRBV6-5	15	TRBJ2-7	CASSYSSGISYEQYF
.	TRBV5-1	17	TRBJ2-5	CASSLASGLAGVETQYF
.	TRBV6-5	16	TRBJ1-4	CASSSLLTGAGEKLFF
.	TRBV15	18	TRBJ2-7	CATSRDRGGIPYLYEQYF
.	TRBV6-6	15	TRBJ1-5	CASSYFGGSNQPQHF